This TCR beta chain was recovered during a study of control samples from healthy donors and cancer patients. The data were produced by immunoSEQ multiplex PCR, yet TCRdb's version contains in-frame clones alone and is incomplete. Among 95,000 to 120,000 clones listed, around 80% were seen once. The V end lost 5 bases, the J end lost 2 bases, and 15 bases lay between the germline ends. The germline CDR1 and CDR2 sequences are MRHNA and SNTAGT. This CDR3 comprises 15 residues. The sample comprised blood. The rearrangement uses TRBV6-4 and TRBJ1-2; unclear D gene. The receptor was isolated from a man between 18 and 29 years old in good health. The CDR3: CASSLRVRLNYGYTF. The CDR3 region has the DNA TGTGCCAGCAGTCTCCGGGTCAGGTTAAACTATGGCTACACCTTC.